Following are 8 T cell receptor beta chains from one sample sequenced in a study of blood T cell repertoires in COVID-19. The table came from immunoSEQ multiplex PCR; TCRdb's copy has only in-frame clones and leaves some out. The sample yields roughly 50,000 clones, approximately 81% seen once. Sequenced input: peripheral blood. The source is a man in his fifties or sixties with acute or convalescent COVID-19.

CDR3 bases: TGTGCCAGCAGCTTGGTGGTGGCGGGCAGCTCCTACAATGAGCAGTTCTTC. Its protein is CASSLVVAGSSYNEQFF. The V gene is TRBV5-4, the J gene TRBJ2-1, with TRBD2 as a possible D gene (5 bases). V shed 0 bases and J shed 0 bases, with 13 bases lying between them. From germline, CDR1 is SGHNT and CDR2 YYREEE (reference sequence). The CDR3 runs to 17 residues.

The chain carries TRBV27 and TRBJ1-6, with D perhaps matching TRBD1 (6 bases). V lost 3 bases and J lost 10, with 10 bases in between. This CDR3 has 13 residues. CDR1 is MNHEY, CDR2 SMNVEV, per germline (reference sequence). The chain's CDR3 is CASSFDRSSPLHF. The CDR3 DNA sequence: TGTGCCAGCAGTTTTGACAGGTCATCACCCCTCCACTTT.

CDR3 loop: CASSLTGLNEQFF. DNA of the CDR3: TGTGCCAGCAGTTTGACAGGGCTCAATGAGCAGTTCTTC. The rearrangement uses TRBV27 and TRBJ2-1; 7 bases line up with TRBD1. This CDR3 has 13 residues. Germline V CDR1 and CDR2: MNHEY, SMNVEV (reference sequence). V was pared by 3 bases and J by 6 bases, with 2 bases of the junction left unmatched.

This clone has just one count. This chain links TRBV13 with TRBJ1-5; a possible D gene is TRBD1 (5 bases). This CDR3 spans 18 amino acids. Germline CDR1 reads PRHDT; CDR2 reads FYEKMQ (reference sequence). Trimming removed 4 bases from V and 0 bases from J, with 19 bases in between. The CDR3 loop reads CASSSRDSMSNSNQPQHF. The CDR3 nucleotides are TGTGCCAGCAGCTCCCGGGACTCTATGTCGAATAGCAATCAGCCCCAGCATTTT.

There are a few counts of this clone. The chain joins TRBV25-1 to TRBJ1-1; D possibly corresponds to TRBD1 (6 bases). Trimming removed 7 bases from V and 0 bases from J, with 15 bases in between. From germline, CDR1 is MGHDK and CDR2 SYGVNS. The CDR3 sequence is 15 residues long. The CDR3 DNA sequence: TGTGCCAGCAAAGAGAGGGGGGGGATGAACACTGAAGCTTTCTTT. Its protein is CASKERGGMNTEAFF.

The V gene is TRBV3-1 (or the pseudogene TRBV3-2), the J gene TRBJ1-1; the D is unclear. Trimming stripped 4 bases from V and 0 bases from J, with 12 bases between. In germline, CDR1 is LGHDT, CDR2 YNNKEL (reference sequence). This CDR3 region has 15 residues. The CDR3 spells CASSPIESMNTEAFF. DNA for the CDR3: TGTGCCAGCAGCCCTATCGAGTCCATGAACACTGAAGCTTTCTTT.

The chain carries TRBV5-5 and TRBJ1-1; D call uncertain. Per germline, CDR1 SGHKS and CDR2 YYEKEE (reference sequence). V dropped 4 bases and J dropped 7 bases, with 8 bases sitting between them. This CDR3 contains 11 residues. The CDR3 DNA is TGTGCCAGCAGCCGCGGGGTTGAAGCTTTCTTT. Amino acids: CASSRGVEAFF.

V gene TRBV27 combines with J gene TRBJ1-4; tentatively, D is TRBD1 (5 bases). From germline, CDR1 is MNHEY and CDR2 SMNVEV (reference sequence). The length of the CDR3 is 14 residues. V was clipped by 2 bases and J by 7 bases, with 11 bases between them. This CDR3 reads CASSLKGRGEKLFF. The CDR3 DNA follows: TGTGCCAGCAGTTTAAAGGGTAGGGGTGAAAAACTGTTTTTT. The complete variable domain, with remaining parts taken from reference TRBV27 and TRBJ1-4, reads EAQVTQNPRYLITVTGKKLTVTCSQNMNHEYMSWYRQDPGLGLRQIYYSMNVEVTDKGDVPEGYKVSRKEKRNFPLILESPSPNQTSLYFCASSLKGRGEKLFFGSGTQLSVL.